A selection of T cell receptor beta chains follows, all from one sample in a study of spatial heterogeneity in lung cancer. A single record per CDR3 protein comes from TCRdb applying MiXCR to the 5' RACE reads. The table records around 40,000 distinct CDR3 sequences, approximately 5.2% of them present only once. The sequencing used PBMCs, collected at surgery. Receptors were obtained from a female donor with early-stage non-small cell lung cancer. Each CDR3 is given with its conserved first and last residue. D genes are given only for firm matches. Clone size is stated in some rows and not others, as once, few, many or a class when expanded.

.	many	TRBJ2-3	TRBV6-2/TRBV6-3	TGTGCCACCAAGATTTTTCGAGGCGATACGCAGTATTTT	CATKIFRGDTQYF
.	many	TRBJ2-1	TRBV2	TGTGCCAGCAGTGCTACGGGGCCGGCCTACAATGAGCAGTTCTTC	CASSATGPAYNEQFF
.	.	TRBJ2-3	TRBV6-6	TGTGCCAGCAGTTACTCGTCGTTAGATACGCAGTATTTT	CASSYSSLDTQYF
TRBD1	.	TRBJ1-5	TRBV18	TGTGCCAGCTCACCAGACCAGGGGGCCAATCAGCCCCAGCATTTT	CASSPDQGANQPQHF
TRBD1	many	TRBJ1-3	TRBV28	TGTGCCAGCAGACCTCTCGGACAGGGGGCGCCTGGAAACACCATATATTTT	CASRPLGQGAPGNTIYF
TRBD2	many	TRBJ2-1	TRBV7-8	TGTGCCAGCAGCCAGGGGGGGACTAGCCCCCCTGAGCAGTTCTTC	CASSQGGTSPPEQFF
.	many	TRBJ2-5	TRBV5-4	TGTGCCAGCAGCTCCCCCAGGGTGGGGCAAGAGACCCAGTACTTC	CASSSPRVGQETQYF
.	few	TRBJ2-1	TRBV14	TGTGCCAGCAGCCAAGTGAATGAGCAGTTCTTC	CASSQVNEQFF
TRBD2	.	TRBJ2-1	TRBV9	TGTGCCAGCAGCAGTAGCGGGGTTACCTACAATGAGCAGTTCTTC	CASSSSGVTYNEQFF
TRBD2	many	TRBJ2-1	TRBV7-8	TGTGCGAGCTCCCGTGGCGGGGGGCGGAATGAGCAGTTCTTC	CASSRGGGRNEQFF
.	.	TRBJ2-7	TRBV6-6	TGTGCCAGCAGTTACGGCCGCTGGCCTACCTACGAGCAGTACTTC	CASSYGRWPTYEQYF
TRBD2	many	TRBJ2-1	TRBV27	TGTGCCAGCAGTCCAGGCCCCCGACTAGCGGGGGCATACAATGAGCAGTTCTTC	CASSPGPRLAGAYNEQFF
TRBD1	many	TRBJ2-5	TRBV19	TGTGCCAGTAGTATAGATGGGCAGGGGGCGCGAAAGACCCAGTACTTC	CASSIDGQGARKTQYF
.	.	TRBJ1-3	TRBV5-5	TGTGCCAGCAGCTTTTACGTCAACTCTGGAAACACCATATATTTT	CASSFYVNSGNTIYF
.	.	TRBJ2-1	TRBV7-2	TGTGCCAGCAGCTTCCACCATACGTCCGGCCCCGGGAACAATGAGCAGTTCTTC	CASSFHHTSGPGNNEQFF
.	.	TRBJ2-5	TRBV2	TGTGCCAGCAGTGCCACTTCTTGGTACCAAGAGACCCAGTACTTC	CASSATSWYQETQYF
.	many	TRBJ2-7	TRBV11-3	TGTGCCAGCAGCTTAGACTGGACACGCGAGTCCTACGAGCAGTACTTC	CASSLDWTRESYEQYF
.	many	TRBJ2-7	TRBV28	TGTGCCAGCAGTTTATACAGGGCCACCTACGAGCAGTACTTC	CASSLYRATYEQYF
.	many	TRBJ1-1	TRBV9	TGTGCCAGCAGCGTAAGCTCGAACACTGAAGCTTTCTTT	CASSVSSNTEAFF
.	few	TRBJ1-1	TRBV7-3	TGTGCCAGCAGCCTTAACTCTGGGCTGAACACTGAAGCTTTCTTT	CASSLNSGLNTEAFF
TRBD2	.	TRBJ2-7	TRBV2	TGTGCCAGCAGGAGACTAGCGGGGGCCGGGGAGCAGTACTTC	CASRRLAGAGEQYF
.	many	TRBJ2-5	TRBV4-2	TGTGCCAGCAGCCCTAGCCTCGAGAGGGAGACCCAGTACTTC	CASSPSLERETQYF
.	many	TRBJ2-7	TRBV15	TGTGCCACCAGCAGAGAGGGTCAGACCTACGAGCAGTACTTC	CATSREGQTYEQYF
.	many	TRBJ1-2	TRBV2	TGTGCCAGCAGTGGGAGGGATGTCTATGGCTACACCTTC	CASSGRDVYGYTF
TRBD2	many	TRBJ2-2	TRBV6-2/TRBV6-3	TGTGCCAGCAGTTACAACCCGGGGGGGGCAAACACCGGGGAGCTGTTTTTT	CASSYNPGGANTGELFF
.	many	TRBJ1-1	TRBV12-3/TRBV12-4	TGTGCCAGCAGCAGCCGATCTTATGAAGCTTTCTTT	CASSSRSYEAFF
TRBD2	.	TRBJ2-3	TRBV14	TGTGCCAGCAGCCAACCTCGAGCGGGGGGGAGCACAGATACGCAGTATTTT	CASSQPRAGGSTDTQYF
.	many	TRBJ2-7	TRBV11-2	TGTGCCAGCAGTCAACCGGGGGCGCGAGTCAACGAGCAGTACTTC	CASSQPGARVNEQYF
.	many	TRBJ2-2	TRBV6-2/TRBV6-3	TGTGCCAGCAGACCCTCCGGGGGTACCGGGGAGCTGTTTTTT	CASRPSGGTGELFF
TRBD2	many	TRBJ2-1	TRBV7-7	TGTGCCAGCAGCTCTAGCGGGGGGGTCTACAATGAGCAGTTCTTC	CASSSSGGVYNEQFF
TRBD2	many	TRBJ2-2	TRBV9	TGTGCCAGCAGCGCGCCGGGACTAGCGGTGTCGTCCGGGGAGCTGTTTTTT	CASSAPGLAVSSGELFF
.	.	TRBJ2-3	TRBV10-3	TGTGCCATCAGTGAGGCCACAGATACGCAGTATTTT	CAISEATDTQYF
TRBD1	few	TRBJ1-6	TRBV6-5	TGTGCCAGCAGGCCATGGACAGGGGAGGTCTCACCCCTCCACTTT	CASRPWTGEVSPLHF
.	.	TRBJ1-4	TRBV7-2	TGTGCCAGCAGCTATGGGGAAGCTAATGAAAAACTGTTTTTT	CASSYGEANEKLFF
TRBD1	many	TRBJ1-1	TRBV6-5	TGTGCCAGCAGGCCCCAGGGGGGCATCACTGAAGCTTTCTTT	CASRPQGGITEAFF
.	many	TRBJ1-2	TRBV30	TGTGCCTGGGCCCTCGCCGGGCTGGGGGGCTACACCTTC	CAWALAGLGGYTF
.	many	TRBJ2-3	TRBV29-1	TGCAGCACAAACACAGATACGCAGTATTTT	CSTNTDTQYF
.	.	TRBJ2-2	TRBV12-3/TRBV12-4	TGTGCCAGCAGTCCCTCCCGGACTATCGGGGAGCTGTTTTTT	CASSPSRTIGELFF
.	few	TRBJ2-2	TRBV12-3/TRBV12-4	TGTGCCAGCATGAGGTTCGGGGAGCTGTTTTTT	CASMRFGELFF
.	.	TRBJ1-5	TRBV3-1	TGTGCCAGCAGCCTAAGGACATCAGGCAATCAGCCCCAGCATTTT	CASSLRTSGNQPQHF
.	.	TRBJ1-1	TRBV5-1	TGCGCCAGCAGCCCCCCAGGGATGAGTGGGAACACTGAAGCTTTCTTT	CASSPPGMSGNTEAFF
.	many	TRBJ2-5	TRBV23-1	TGCGCCAGCAGTCGGCGGAGAGGAGGACGAGAGACCCAGTACTTC	CASSRRRGGRETQYF
TRBD1	.	TRBJ2-1	TRBV7-8	TGTGCCAGCAGGCCCGGGACAGGGGGTAGCGAGTTCTTC	CASRPGTGGSEFF
.	many	TRBJ2-7	TRBV28	TGTGCCAGCAGTCGACCCGGGACTTCCTACGAGCAGTACTTC	CASSRPGTSYEQYF
TRBD1	many	TRBJ2-2	TRBV3-1	TGTGCCAGCAGCTCCCGGGACAGGGGAACCGGGGAGCTGTTTTTT	CASSSRDRGTGELFF
.	many	TRBJ2-5	TRBV24-1	TGTGCCACCAGTGATCCGAGAGTCATCCAAGAGACCCAGTACTTC	CATSDPRVIQETQYF
.	once	TRBJ1-5	TRBV10-3	TGTGCCACCGCGGTCGACAATAGCAATCAGCCCCAGCATTTT	CATAVDNSNQPQHF
.	many	TRBJ1-2	TRBV4-1	TGCGCCAGCAGCCAAGGGGCACAGGGTATCGGCTATGGCTACACCTTC	CASSQGAQGIGYGYTF
.	.	TRBJ2-1	TRBV5-1	TGCGCCAGCAGCACTGGCCCGGGCACCGCGGTTGCTTTCTATGAGCAGTTCTTC	CASSTGPGTAVAFYEQFF
TRBD1	many	TRBJ2-6	TRBV2	TGTGCCAGCACCGGGACAGTGAGCTCTGGGGCCAACGTCCTGACTTTC	CASTGTVSSGANVLTF
.	many	TRBJ2-7	TRBV5-1	TGCGCCAGCAGCTTGGGACTAGATTCCTACGAGCAGTACTTC	CASSLGLDSYEQYF
.	many	TRBJ2-5	TRBV9	TGTGCCAGCAGCGTAGAGGGTGGCCTTGGTGAGACCCAGTACTTC	CASSVEGGLGETQYF
.	many	TRBJ2-5	TRBV5-1	TGCGCCAGCAGCTTGGGATGGGGTGACCAAGAGACCCAGTACTTC	CASSLGWGDQETQYF
.	medium-sized	TRBJ2-5	TRBV10-3	TGTGCCATCAGTGATTTGCCGGGAAGCCAAGAGACCCAGTACTTC	CAISDLPGSQETQYF
TRBD1	many	TRBJ2-7	TRBV7-2	TGTGCCAGCACCCCAGGGGGTGGCGCCTACGAGCAGTACTTC	CASTPGGGAYEQYF
TRBD2	many	TRBJ2-1	TRBV12-3/TRBV12-4	TGTGCCAGCAGTCAAGGACTAGCGGGGGACAATGAGCAGTTCTTC	CASSQGLAGDNEQFF
TRBD2	many	TRBJ2-5	TRBV29-1	TGCAGCGTTGACCTAGCGGGAGACCAAGAGACCCAGTACTTC	CSVDLAGDQETQYF